Each of the 12 T cell receptor beta chains below was sequenced from the same sample in a study of OX40 agonist ivuxolimab in advanced cancers. To prepare the library, the immunoSEQ multiplex PCR assay was applied. TCRdb limited this immuneACCESS table to in-frame rearrangements with V and J called. A share of clones is missing; checked studies link under half to unresolved V genes, and the rest is unexplained. The sample table contains about 25,000 clones; only one count was recorded for more than 75% of them. Over 1.1% of the sample belongs to the ten largest clones. The material was CD4+ or CD8+ T cells sorted from blood, obtained in a trial of the OX40 agonist ivuxolimab. These receptors were taken from an adult with an advanced solid tumor such as melanoma, head and neck, liver or kidney cancer.

A few counts support this clone. The chain couples TRBV19 to TRBJ2-7; D gene ambiguous. CDR1 and CDR2 from the germline V gene are LNHDA and SQIVND (reference sequence). The CDR3 runs 15 residues. The V gene lost 4 bases and the J gene lost 4 bases, with 17 bases spanning the gap. CDR3 sequence reads: CASSTASSARYEQYF. In nucleotides, the CDR3 is TGTGCCAGTAGTACGGCCTCATCCGCGCGATACGAGCAGTACTTC.

The chain employs TRBV9 and TRBJ1-3, with a weak D call TRBD1 (6 bases). V lost 3 bases, J lost 0 bases, and 13 bases lay in between. The CDR3 sequence is 16 residues long. Looked up from germline, CDR1 is SGDLS and CDR2 is YYNGEE. CDR3 sequence (DNA): TGTGCCAGCAGCGGAGGACAGTCCCTCTCTGGAAACACCATATATTTT. Translating it yields CASSGGQSLSGNTIYF.

The rearrangement joins TRBV7-2 to TRBJ2-6; D remains ambiguous. This CDR3 comprises 15 residues. Trimming pared 5 bases from V and 0 bases from J, leaving 8 bases between. Germline values: CDR1 SGHTA, CDR2 FQGNSA. The CDR3 loop is CASSDRVSGANVLTF. For the CDR3, the DNA is TGTGCCAGCAGCGACCGGGTCTCTGGGGCCAACGTCCTGACTTTC.

This chain links TRBV9 with TRBJ1-2; weak D call: TRBD1 (5 bases). The CDR3 contains 15 residues. The germline gives CDR1 SGDLS, CDR2 YYNGEE. V lost 0 bases to trimming and J lost 4 bases, with 13 bases between them. CDR3 DNA sequence: TGTGCCAGCAGCGTAGCTGGGGCCCGGGCCTATGGCTACACCTTC. This translates into CASSVAGARAYGYTF.

The chain joins TRBV5-1 to TRBJ1-1; D ambiguous. The CDR3 spans 14 residues. The V and J ends lost 0 bases and 1 base respectively, with 7 bases between them. Germline-derived CDR1 and CDR2 are SGHRS and YFSETQ. The CDR3 loop is CASSLVAGNTEAFF. DNA for the CDR3: TGCGCCAGCAGCTTGGTAGCAGGGAACACTGAAGCTTTCTTT. Full variable domain (outside the CDR3, taken from reference TRBV5-1 and TRBJ1-1): KAGVTQTPRYLIKTRGQQVTLSCSPISGHRSVSWYQQTPGQGLQFLFEYFSETQRNKGNFPGRFSGRQFSNSRSEMNVSTLELGDSALYLCASSLVAGNTEAFFGQGTRLTVV.

V usage is TRBV11-2 and J usage is TRBJ2-6; D may be TRBD1 (6 bases). V lost 1 base and J lost 0, with 10 bases in between. The CDR3 length is 17 residues. In germline, CDR1 is SGHAT, CDR2 FQNNGV. CDR3 bases: TGTGCCAGCAGCTTAGTTCAGGGGAACTCTGGGGCCAACGTCCTGACTTTC. This sequence encodes CASSLVQGNSGANVLTF.

V and J are TRBV4-1 and TRBJ1-1; 7 bases align to TRBD1. In germline, CDR1 is MGHRA, CDR2 YSYEKL. V lost 0 bases, J lost 5 bases, and 6 bases stayed unmatched. The CDR3 extends over 15 amino acids. This chain's CDR3 is CASSQDEGARTEAFF. The CDR3 nucleotides are TGCGCCAGCAGCCAAGACGAGGGGGCAAGGACTGAAGCTTTCTTT.

V is TRBV6-5 and J is TRBJ1-1; D not certain. Trimming left V 8 bases short and J 7 bases short, with 14 bases between. The CDR3 spans 12 residues. Germline loops: CDR1 MNHEY, CDR2 SVGAGI. The CDR3 here is CASPEPRIEAFF. CDR3 bases: TGTGCCAGCCCTGAACCCAGAATTGAAGCTTTCTTT.

The chain carries TRBV9 and TRBJ2-6; 9 nucleotides agree with TRBD1. Germline lookup yields CDR1 SGDLS and CDR2 YYNGEE. With 0 bases clipped from V and 3 bases from J, the junction kept 7 bases outside the gene matches. This CDR3 has 18 residues. The CDR3, as DNA: TGTGCCAGCAGCGTAGCCCTGGGACAGGGCTATGGGGCCAACGTCCTGACTTTC. Protein sequence: CASSVALGQGYGANVLTF.

The chain recombines TRBV9 with TRBJ1-6; a weak D match, TRBD1 (6 bases). In germline, CDR1 is SGDLS, CDR2 YYNGEE. Trimming shortened V by 2 bases and J by 8 bases, and 14 bases separated the two germline ends. There are 15 residues in the CDR3. CDR3 DNA: TGTGCCAGCAGCGTGGGACAAGGGGTCGATTCACCCCTCCACTTT. Protein sequence: CASSVGQGVDSPLHF.

V usage is TRBV7-2 and J usage is TRBJ2-1; 10 bases match TRBD2. This CDR3 spans 15 amino acids. J gave up 5 bases and V 4 bases, and 5 bases lay outside the gene matches. Germline loops: CDR1 SGHTA, CDR2 FQGNSA. The CDR3 coding sequence is TGTGCCAGCAGCTCTCTAGCGGGGGCCGACAATGAGCAGTTCTTC. Translated: CASSSLAGADNEQFF. Combining the CDR3 with reference TRBV7-2 and TRBJ2-1 gives the whole variable domain GAGVSQSPSNKVTEKGKDVELRCDPISGHTALYWYRQSLGQGLEFLIYFQGNSAPDKSGLPSDRFSAERTGGSVSTLTIQRTQQEDSAVYLCASSSLAGADNEQFFGPGTRLTVL.

The CDR3 loop reads CASSLDGSLTDTQYF. The CDR3 coding sequence is TGTGCCAGCAGCTTGGACGGATCCCTCACAGATACGCAGTATTTT. The rearrangement joins TRBV5-6 to TRBJ2-3, with D hard to call. CDR1 is SGHDT and CDR2 is YYEEEE in the germline V gene. The CDR3 is 15 residues long. Trimming took 0 bases from V and 2 from J, leaving 10 bases between them.